A single sample is the source of the 9 T cell receptor beta chains below, sequenced in a study of T-cell reconstitution after alpha-beta-depleted transplantation in children. Unique molecular identifiers were used in preparing the TCRbeta library. TCRdb recomputed calls from the PCR reads with MiXCR, one row per CDR3 protein. The sample records about 610,000 distinct CDR3 sequences, roughly a tenth being singletons. This specimen consisted of PBMCs from the stem cell graft donor, obtained from the stem cell graft. The receptors derive from a human donor who donated a stem cell graft to a child with acute myeloid leukemia.

This chain connects TRBV28 to TRBJ1-3; D call uncertain. This CDR3 has 12 residues. Trimming removed 3 bases at V and 4 bases at J, with 4 bases between. Germline loops: CDR1 MDHEN, CDR2 SYDVKM. CDR3 protein: CASSFEGNTIYF. Written as DNA, the CDR3 is TGTGCCAGCAGTTTCGAGGGAAACACCATATATTTT.

This clonotype showed up just a few times. This chain connects TRBV28 to TRBJ2-7, with no clear D. The germline V gene encodes CDR1 MDHEN and CDR2 SYDVKM. The V gene lost 6 bases and the J gene lost 2 bases, with 17 bases spanning the gap. The CDR3 spans 15 residues. The CDR3 loop is CASSTRRRFTYEQYF. CDR3 nucleotides: TGTGCCAGCAGCACCCGGCGGCGTTTCACCTACGAGCAGTACTTC.

For the CDR3, the DNA is TGTGCCAGCAGCGAGCTAGCGGGAGGGAATGCAGATACGCAGTATTTT. Translated: CASSELAGGNADTQYF. This sequence joins TRBV7-8 and TRBJ2-3; TRBD2 matches at 12 bases. J gave up 4 bases and V 5 bases, and 7 bases lay outside the gene matches. Per germline, CDR1 SGHVS and CDR2 FQNEAQ. The length of the CDR3 is 16 residues.

The chain has TRBV5-1 and TRBJ2-1; 9 positions agree with TRBD2. The CDR3 extends over 15 amino acids. Germline CDR1 SGHRS, CDR2 YFSETQ. V was clipped by 5 bases and J by 10 bases; unmatched bases: 13. The CDR3 DNA is TGCGCCAGCAGGGGGGGACTAGCCCCACCCGGGGAGCAGTTCTTC. As protein: CASRGGLAPPGEQFF.

The chain uses TRBV20-1 and TRBJ1-5, with TRBD1 matching over 7 bases. V was pared by 2 bases and J by 3 bases, with 4 bases of the junction left unmatched. The CDR3 consists of 14 residues. CDR1 and CDR2 from the germline V gene are DFQATT and SNEGSKA (reference sequence). CDR3: CSARQRGLNQPQHF. The DNA of the CDR3 is TGCAGTGCTAGACAAAGGGGGCTCAATCAGCCCCAGCATTTT.

There are a few counts of this clonotype. The chain is built from TRBV9 and TRBJ2-2, with D possibly being TRBD1 or TRBD2 (5 bases each). Germline loops: CDR1 SGDLS, CDR2 YYNGEE. The V end was cut by 3 bases, the J end by 0 bases, with 15 bases between. The CDR3 extends over 17 amino acids. CDR3 in DNA: TGTGCCAGCAGCGACCCCGACCGGGGCGCGAACACCGGGGAGCTGTTTTTT. It codes for CASSDPDRGANTGELFF.

This clonotype was observed many times. V gene TRBV14 combines with J gene TRBJ2-1, with 8 positions matching TRBD1. The CDR3 totals 16 residues. V shed 0 bases, J shed 8 bases, and the junction held 9 bases outside the gene matches. Per germline, CDR1 SGHDN and CDR2 FVKESK. The CDR3 DNA is TGTGCCAGCAGCCAAGAATGGGCAGGGGGCAGGGATGAGCAGTTCTTC. It encodes CASSQEWAGGRDEQFF.

There are many counts of this clonotype. Given a much more abundant clone one base away, this may be a read error. The chain links TRBV10-3 to TRBJ2-1; D unclear. The CDR3 has 11 amino acids. CDR1 is ENHRY and CDR2 is SYGVKD in the germline V gene. With 6 bases removed from V and 0 bases from J, the gap between germline ends came to 0 bases. The CDR3 DNA follows: TGTGCCATCAGCTCCTACAATGAGCAGTTCTTC. Translation: CAISSYNEQFF.

As concerns this clonotype: A read error may explain this, as a much larger clone is one base away. This rearrangement joins TRBV7-3 to TRBJ2-7; 10 bases fit TRBD2. The germline V gene has CDR1 SGHTA and CDR2 FQGTGA. V lost 5 bases and J lost 5; bases outside the gene matches: 6. The length of the CDR3 is 14 residues. The CDR3 region has the DNA TGTGCCAGCAGCCCCGGGACTAGCGCCGACGAGCAGTACTTC. Translating it yields CASSPGTSADEQYF.